These 5 T cell receptor beta chains originate from one sample sequenced in a study of blood T cell repertoires in COVID-19. Sequenced by immunoSEQ multiplex PCR; TCRdb stores in-frame clones only, minus some. In the table there are approximately 210,000 clones, roughly 89% of which are singletons. The sample consisted of peripheral blood. The receptors originated from a young man who had recovered from COVID-19.

The chain uses TRBV3-1 (or the pseudogene TRBV3-2) and TRBJ2-4; 7 positions match TRBD1. CDR3 size: 14 residues. Germline values: CDR1 LGHDT, CDR2 YNNKEL (reference sequence). The V segment lost 4 bases and the J segment 1 base; nucleotides outside the gene matches: 1. The chain's CDR3 is CASSPQGAKNIQYF. In DNA, the CDR3 is TGTGCCAGCAGCCCACAGGGGGCCAAAAACATTCAGTACTTC.

This chain links TRBV19 with TRBJ1-1; 10 bases are shared with TRBD1. CDR1 and CDR2 from the germline V gene are LNHDA and SQIVND (reference sequence). This CDR3 is built from 13 residues. Trimming at V came to 7 bases and at J to 5 bases, leaving 4 bases not matched to a gene. The CDR3 DNA is TGTGCCAGTATGGACAGGGGGGGGACTGAAGCTTTCTTT. Encoded protein: CASMDRGGTEAFF.

This clone was recorded a few times. J is TRBJ2-7 and V is TRBV28; D is uncertain. V gave up 6 bases and J gave up 7 bases, with 10 bases separating them. Germline lookup yields CDR1 MDHEN and CDR2 SYDVKM. The CDR3 sequence is 11 residues long. CDR3 in DNA: TGTGCCAGCAGCTCATGGCAGGAGCAGTACTTC. This gives the protein CASSSWQEQYF.

The rearrangement joins TRBV10-3 to TRBJ2-7; 10 bases are shared with TRBD1. Looked up from germline, CDR1 is ENHRY and CDR2 is SYGVKD. This CDR3 has 16 residues. With 0 bases clipped from V and 4 bases from J, the junction kept 6 bases outside the gene matches. As DNA, the CDR3 is TGTGCCATCAGTGAGTCGCTCGGGGGACAGGGGTACGAGCAGTACTTC. Translating it yields CAISESLGGQGYEQYF.

This clone showed up just once. The rearrangement joins TRBV7-2 to TRBJ2-2; weak D call: TRBD2 (5 bases). Trimming pared 6 bases from V and 4 bases from J, leaving 15 bases between. Germline CDR1 and CDR2: SGHTA and FQGNSA. The CDR3 length is 15 residues. CDR3 in DNA: TGTGCCAGCAGTATGACTATCGCGGGCACCGGGGAGCTGTTTTTT. Amino acid sequence: CASSMTIAGTGELFF.